This T cell receptor beta chain was sequenced for a study of type 1 and type 2 diabetes patients. Background on the study: The cohort mixed type 1 diabetes, type 2 diabetes and nondiabetic donors. Magnetic bead positive selection isolated CD4+ or CD8+ T cells from PBMCs.

This clonotype was found a few times. Its target is not known. The PCR template was genomic DNA. A primer set of 30 forward and 13 reverse primers amplified the CDR3. From the multiplex PCR reads, TCRdb called clonotypes with MiXCR, one entry per CDR3 protein. The sample comprises around 300,000 distinct CDR3 sequences, roughly 48% of which are singletons, and roughly 15% rests with the top ten. Germline CDR1 reads SGHNT; CDR2 reads YENEEA. This CDR3 region has 14 residues. V lost 3 bases and J 0 bases, leaving 8 bases between the germline ends. Findings of the study overall: V and J gene usage correlated at about 0.97 between type 2 diabetes and control samples.

No donor had another autoimmune disease or recent infection within four weeks. Input material: peripheral blood mononuclear cells (PBMCs). V gene TRBV11-3 combines with J gene TRBJ1-1; D may be TRBD1 (6 bases). The TCR comes from a man aged 18 to 35 with type 2 diabetes. The CDR3 protein is CASSFGGLNTEAFF. For the CDR3, the DNA is TGTGCCAGCAGCTTCGGGGGGCTGAACACTGAAGCTTTCTTT.